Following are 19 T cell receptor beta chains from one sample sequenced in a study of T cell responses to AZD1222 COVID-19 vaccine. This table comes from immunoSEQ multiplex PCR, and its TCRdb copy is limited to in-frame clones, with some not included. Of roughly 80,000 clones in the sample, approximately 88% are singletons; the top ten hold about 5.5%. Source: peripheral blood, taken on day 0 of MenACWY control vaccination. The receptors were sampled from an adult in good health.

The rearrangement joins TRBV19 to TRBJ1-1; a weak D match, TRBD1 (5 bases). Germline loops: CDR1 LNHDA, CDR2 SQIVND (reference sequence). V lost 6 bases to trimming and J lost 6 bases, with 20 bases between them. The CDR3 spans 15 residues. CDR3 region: CASSQEWGSVAEAFF. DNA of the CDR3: TGTGCCAGTAGCCAGGAGTGGGGGTCGGTCGCTGAAGCTTTCTTT.

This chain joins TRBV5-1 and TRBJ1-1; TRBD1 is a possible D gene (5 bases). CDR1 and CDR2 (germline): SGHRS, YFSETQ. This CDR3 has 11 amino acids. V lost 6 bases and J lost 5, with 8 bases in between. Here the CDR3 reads CASMGGTEAFF. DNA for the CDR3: TGCGCCAGCATGGGGGGGACTGAAGCTTTCTTT.

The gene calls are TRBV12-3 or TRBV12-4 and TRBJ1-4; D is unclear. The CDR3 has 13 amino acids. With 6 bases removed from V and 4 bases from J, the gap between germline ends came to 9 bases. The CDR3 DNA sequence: TGTGCCAGCAGATGGACGATTAATGAAAAACTGTTTTTT. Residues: CASRWTINEKLFF.

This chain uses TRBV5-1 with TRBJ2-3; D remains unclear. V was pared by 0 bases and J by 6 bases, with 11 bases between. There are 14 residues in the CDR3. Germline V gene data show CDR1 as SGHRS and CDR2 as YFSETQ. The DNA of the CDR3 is TGCGCCAGCAGCTTGGGACCAGCATCGGATACGCAGTATTTT. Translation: CASSLGPASDTQYF.

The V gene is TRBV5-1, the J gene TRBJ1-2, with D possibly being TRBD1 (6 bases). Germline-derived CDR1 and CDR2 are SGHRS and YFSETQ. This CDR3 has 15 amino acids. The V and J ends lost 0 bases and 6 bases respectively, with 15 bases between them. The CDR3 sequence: CASSLASGGSDGYTF. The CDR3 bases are TGCGCCAGCAGCTTGGCGTCGGGGGGCTCGGATGGCTACACCTTC.

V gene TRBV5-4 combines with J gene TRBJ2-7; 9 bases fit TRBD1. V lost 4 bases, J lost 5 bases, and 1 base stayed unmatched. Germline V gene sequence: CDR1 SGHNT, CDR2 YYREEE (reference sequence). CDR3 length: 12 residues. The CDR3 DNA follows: TGTGCCAGCAGCGGGACAGGGAACGAGCAGTACTTC. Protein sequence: CASSGTGNEQYF.

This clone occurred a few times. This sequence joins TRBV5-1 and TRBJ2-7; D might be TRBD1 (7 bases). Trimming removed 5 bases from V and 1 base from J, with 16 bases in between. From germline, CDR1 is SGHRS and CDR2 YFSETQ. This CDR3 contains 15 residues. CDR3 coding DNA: TGCGCCAGCAGGTACTTCGCGGGACAGTCCTACGAGCAGTACTTC. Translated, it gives CASRYFAGQSYEQYF.

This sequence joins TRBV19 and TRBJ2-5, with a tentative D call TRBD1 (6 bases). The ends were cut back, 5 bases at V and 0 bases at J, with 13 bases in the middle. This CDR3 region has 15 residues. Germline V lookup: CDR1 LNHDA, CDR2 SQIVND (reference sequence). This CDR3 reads CASSSPTGYQETQYF. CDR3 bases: TGTGCCAGTAGTTCCCCTACAGGGTACCAAGAGACCCAGTACTTC.

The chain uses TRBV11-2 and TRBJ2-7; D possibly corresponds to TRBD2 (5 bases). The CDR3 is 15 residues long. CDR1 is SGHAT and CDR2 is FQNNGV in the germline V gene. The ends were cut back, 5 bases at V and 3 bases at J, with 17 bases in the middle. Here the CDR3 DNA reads TGTGCCAGCAGCCTTTCCGGGGTAGAAGGCTACGAGCAGTACTTC. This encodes CASSLSGVEGYEQYF.

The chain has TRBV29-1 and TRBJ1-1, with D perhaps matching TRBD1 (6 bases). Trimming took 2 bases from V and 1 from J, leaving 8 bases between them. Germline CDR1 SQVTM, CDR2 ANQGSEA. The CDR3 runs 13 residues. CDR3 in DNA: TGCAGCGTTGAAATGACAGGGAACACTGAAGCTTTCTTT. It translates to CSVEMTGNTEAFF. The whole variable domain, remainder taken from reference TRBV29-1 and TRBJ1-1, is SAVISQKPSRDICQRGTSLTIQCQVDSQVTMMFWYRQQPGQSLTLIATANQGSEATYESGFVIDKFPISRPNLTFSTLTVSNMSPEDSSIYLCSVEMTGNTEAFFGQGTRLTVV.

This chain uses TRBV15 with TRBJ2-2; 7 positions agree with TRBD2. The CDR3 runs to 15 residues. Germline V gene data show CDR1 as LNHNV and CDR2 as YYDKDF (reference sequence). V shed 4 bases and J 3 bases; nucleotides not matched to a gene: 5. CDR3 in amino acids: CATSKSGLDTGELFF. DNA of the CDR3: TGTGCCACCAGCAAAAGTGGACTAGACACCGGGGAGCTGTTTTTT.

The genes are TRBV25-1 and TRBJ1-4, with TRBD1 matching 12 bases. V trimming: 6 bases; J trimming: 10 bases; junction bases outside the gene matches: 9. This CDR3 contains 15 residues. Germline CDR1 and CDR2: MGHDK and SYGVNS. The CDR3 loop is CASSDPGQGAGKLFF. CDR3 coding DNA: TGTGCCAGCAGCGACCCGGGACAGGGGGCCGGAAAACTGTTTTTT.

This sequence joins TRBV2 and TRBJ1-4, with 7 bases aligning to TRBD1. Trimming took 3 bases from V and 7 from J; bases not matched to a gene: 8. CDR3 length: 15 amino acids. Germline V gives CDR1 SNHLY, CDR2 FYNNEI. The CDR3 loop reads CASSDPGTVAEKLFF. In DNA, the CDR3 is TGTGCCAGCAGTGATCCCGGGACAGTAGCTGAAAAACTGTTTTTT.

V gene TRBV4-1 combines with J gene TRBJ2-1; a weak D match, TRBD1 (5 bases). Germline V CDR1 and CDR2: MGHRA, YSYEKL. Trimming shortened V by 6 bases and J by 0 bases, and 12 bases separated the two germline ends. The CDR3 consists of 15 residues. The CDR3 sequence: CASRPPGYSYNEQFF. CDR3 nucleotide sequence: TGCGCCAGCAGGCCCCCAGGGTACTCCTACAATGAGCAGTTCTTC.

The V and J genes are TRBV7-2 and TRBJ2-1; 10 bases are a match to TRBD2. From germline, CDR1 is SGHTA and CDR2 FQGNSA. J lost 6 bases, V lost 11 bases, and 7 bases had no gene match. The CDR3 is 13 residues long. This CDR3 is CASLAGVSNEQFF. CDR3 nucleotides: TGTGCCTCCCTAGCGGGGGTGAGCAATGAGCAGTTCTTC.

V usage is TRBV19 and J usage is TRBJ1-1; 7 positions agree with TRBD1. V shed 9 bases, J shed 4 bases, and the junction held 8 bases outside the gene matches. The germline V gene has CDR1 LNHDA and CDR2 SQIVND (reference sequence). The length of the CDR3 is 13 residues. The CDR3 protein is CASCLQGGTEAFF. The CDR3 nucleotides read TGTGCCAGCTGTCTTCAGGGGGGCACTGAAGCTTTCTTT.

In DNA, the CDR3 is TGTGCCACCAGCACGCAGGGAGTGGGGGAAGCTTTCTTT. It codes for CATSTQGVGEAFF. This chain uses TRBV15 with TRBJ1-1, with TRBD1 as a possible D gene (5 bases). Germline loops: CDR1 LNHNV, CDR2 YYDKDF (reference sequence). Trimming shortened V by 4 bases and J by 8 bases, and 14 bases separated the two germline ends. The CDR3 extends over 13 amino acids.

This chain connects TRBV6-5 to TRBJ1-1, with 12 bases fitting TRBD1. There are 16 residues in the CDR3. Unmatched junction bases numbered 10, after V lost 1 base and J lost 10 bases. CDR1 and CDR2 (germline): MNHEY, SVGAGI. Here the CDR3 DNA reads TGTGCCAGCAGTTACTTATCGGGACAGGGGGCAAGTCGAGCTTTCTTT. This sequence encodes CASSYLSGQGASRAFF.

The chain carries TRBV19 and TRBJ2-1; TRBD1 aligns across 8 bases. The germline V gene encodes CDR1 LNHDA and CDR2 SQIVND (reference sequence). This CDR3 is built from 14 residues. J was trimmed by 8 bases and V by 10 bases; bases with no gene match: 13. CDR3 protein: CATVPRGRRDEQFF. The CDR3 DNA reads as TGTGCCACAGTACCCAGGGGGCGCAGGGATGAGCAGTTCTTC.